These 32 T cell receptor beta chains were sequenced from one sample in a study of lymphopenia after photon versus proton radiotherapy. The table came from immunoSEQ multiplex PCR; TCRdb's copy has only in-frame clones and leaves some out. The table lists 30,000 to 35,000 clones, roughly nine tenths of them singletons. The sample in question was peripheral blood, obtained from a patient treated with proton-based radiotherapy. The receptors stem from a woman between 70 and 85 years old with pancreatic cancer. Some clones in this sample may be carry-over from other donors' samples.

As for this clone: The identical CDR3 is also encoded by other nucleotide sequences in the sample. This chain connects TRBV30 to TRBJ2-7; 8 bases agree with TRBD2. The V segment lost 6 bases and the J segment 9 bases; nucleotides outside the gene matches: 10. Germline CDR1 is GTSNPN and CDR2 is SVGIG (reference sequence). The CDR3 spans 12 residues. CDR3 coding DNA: TGTGCCTGTACCAATTTGGCGGGAGGGCAGTACTTC. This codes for CACTNLAGGQYF.

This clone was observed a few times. CDR3 region: CASSESEGLNQPQHF. CDR3 DNA sequence: TGCGCCAGCAGTGAGTCCGAGGGACTCAATCAGCCCCAGCATTTT. The chain combines TRBV10-2 with TRBJ1-5; TRBD1 might be the D (5 bases). Germline lookup yields CDR1 WSHSY and CDR2 SAAADI. V lost 0 bases to trimming and J lost 3 bases, with 9 bases between them. CDR3 length: 15 residues.

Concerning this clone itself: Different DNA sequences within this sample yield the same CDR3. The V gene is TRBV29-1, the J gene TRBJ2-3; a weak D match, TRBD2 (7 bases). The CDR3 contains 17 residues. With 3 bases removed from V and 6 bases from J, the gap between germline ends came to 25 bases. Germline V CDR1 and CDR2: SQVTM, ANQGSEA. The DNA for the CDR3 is TGCAGCGTTGATGGGGGCACCGGTGAGGGGGACTACGATACGCAGTATTTT. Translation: CSVDGGTGEGDYDTQYF.

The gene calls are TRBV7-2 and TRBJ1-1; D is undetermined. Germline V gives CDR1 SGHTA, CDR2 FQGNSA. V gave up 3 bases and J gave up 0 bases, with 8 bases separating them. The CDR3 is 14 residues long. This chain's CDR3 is CASSLGRVNTEAFF. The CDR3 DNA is TGTGCCAGCAGCTTGGGCAGAGTGAACACTGAAGCTTTCTTT.

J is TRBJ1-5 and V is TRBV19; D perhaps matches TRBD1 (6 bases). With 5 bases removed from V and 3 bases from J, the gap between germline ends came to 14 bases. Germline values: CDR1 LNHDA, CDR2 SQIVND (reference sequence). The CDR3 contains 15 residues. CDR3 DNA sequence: TGTGCCAGTAGTGTCAGGGGTGAGGTCAATCAGCCCCAGCATTTT. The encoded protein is CASSVRGEVNQPQHF. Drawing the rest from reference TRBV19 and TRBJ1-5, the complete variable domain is DGGITQSPKYLFRKEGQNVTLSCEQNLNHDAMYWYRQDPGQGLRLIYYSQIVNDFQKGDIAEGYSVSREKKESFPLTVTSAQKNPTAFYLCASSVRGEVNQPQHFGDGTRLSIL.

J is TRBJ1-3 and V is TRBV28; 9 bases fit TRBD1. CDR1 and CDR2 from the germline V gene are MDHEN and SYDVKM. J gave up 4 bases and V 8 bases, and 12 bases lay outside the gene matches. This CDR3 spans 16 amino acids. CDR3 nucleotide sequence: TGTGCCAGCTGGACAGGGGACGGTTTAGCGGGAAACACCATATATTTT. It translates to CASWTGDGLAGNTIYF.

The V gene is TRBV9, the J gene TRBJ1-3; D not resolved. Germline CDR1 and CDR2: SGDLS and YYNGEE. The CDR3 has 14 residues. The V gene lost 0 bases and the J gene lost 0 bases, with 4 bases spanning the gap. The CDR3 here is CASSVGASGNTIYF. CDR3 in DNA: TGTGCCAGCAGCGTAGGTGCCTCTGGAAACACCATATATTTT.

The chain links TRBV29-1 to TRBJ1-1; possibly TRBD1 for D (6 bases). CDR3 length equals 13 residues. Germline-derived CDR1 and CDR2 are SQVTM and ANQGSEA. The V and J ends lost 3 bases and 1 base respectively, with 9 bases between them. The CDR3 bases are TGCAGCGTTGAGGGGGGCCAGAACACTGAAGCTTTCTTT. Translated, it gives CSVEGGQNTEAFF.

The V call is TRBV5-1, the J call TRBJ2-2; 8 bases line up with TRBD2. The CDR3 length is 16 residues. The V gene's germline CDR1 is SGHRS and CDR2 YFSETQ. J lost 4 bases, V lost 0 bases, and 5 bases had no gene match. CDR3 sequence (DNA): TGCGCCAGCAGCTTGGGTCTAGCGGGCGGCACCGGGGAGCTGTTTTTT. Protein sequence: CASSLGLAGGTGELFF. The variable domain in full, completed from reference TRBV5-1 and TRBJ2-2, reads KAGVTQTPRYLIKTRGQQVTLSCSPISGHRSVSWYQQTPGQGLQFLFEYFSETQRNKGNFPGRFSGRQFSNSRSEMNVSTLELGDSALYLCASSLGLAGGTGELFFGEGSRLTVL.

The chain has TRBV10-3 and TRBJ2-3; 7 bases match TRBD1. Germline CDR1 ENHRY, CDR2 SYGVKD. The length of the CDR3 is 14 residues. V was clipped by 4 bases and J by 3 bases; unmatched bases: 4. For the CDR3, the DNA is TGTGCCATCAGTGGACAGGGCGGGACAGATACGCAGTATTTT. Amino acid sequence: CAISGQGGTDTQYF.

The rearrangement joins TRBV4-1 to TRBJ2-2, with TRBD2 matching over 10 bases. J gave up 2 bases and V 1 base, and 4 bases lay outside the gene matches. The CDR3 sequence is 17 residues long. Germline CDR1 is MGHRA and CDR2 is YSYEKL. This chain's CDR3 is CASSQGRLAGNTGELFF. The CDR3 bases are TGCGCCAGCAGCCAAGGACGACTAGCGGGTAACACCGGGGAGCTGTTTTTT.

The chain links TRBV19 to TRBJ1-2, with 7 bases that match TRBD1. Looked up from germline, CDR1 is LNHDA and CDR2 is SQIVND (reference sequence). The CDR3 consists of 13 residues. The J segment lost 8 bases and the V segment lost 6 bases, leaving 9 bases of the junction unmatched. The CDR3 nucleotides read TGTGCCAGTAGCCCCGGGACAGAGATCGGCTACACCTTC. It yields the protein CASSPGTEIGYTF. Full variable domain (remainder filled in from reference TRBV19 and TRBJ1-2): DGGITQSPKYLFRKEGQNVTLSCEQNLNHDAMYWYRQDPGQGLRLIYYSQIVNDFQKGDIAEGYSVSREKKESFPLTVTSAQKNPTAFYLCASSPGTEIGYTFGSGTRLTVV.

The CDR3 DNA sequence: TGTGCCTGGAGTGACGGGTCCACAGGGGGCGCTAAAGGCTACACCTTC. It codes for CAWSDGSTGGAKGYTF. The chain links TRBV30 to TRBJ1-2, with 9 bases lining up with TRBD1. Germline assignment: CDR1 GTSNPN and CDR2 SVGIG (reference sequence). The CDR3 sequence is 16 residues long. V trimming: 1 base; J trimming: 8 bases; junction bases outside the gene matches: 14.

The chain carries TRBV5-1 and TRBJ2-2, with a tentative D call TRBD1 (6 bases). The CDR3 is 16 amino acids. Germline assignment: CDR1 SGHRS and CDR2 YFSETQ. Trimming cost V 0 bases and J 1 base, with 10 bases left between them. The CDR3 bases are TGCGCCAGCAGCTTGGGGGCAGGGGTGAACACCGGGGAGCTGTTTTTT. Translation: CASSLGAGVNTGELFF.

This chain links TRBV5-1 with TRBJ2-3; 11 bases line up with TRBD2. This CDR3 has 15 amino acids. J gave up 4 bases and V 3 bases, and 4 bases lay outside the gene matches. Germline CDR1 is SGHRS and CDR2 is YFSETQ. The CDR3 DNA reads TGCGCCAGCAGCTCAGGACTAGCGGGCTCAGATACGCAGTATTTT. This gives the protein CASSSGLAGSDTQYF.

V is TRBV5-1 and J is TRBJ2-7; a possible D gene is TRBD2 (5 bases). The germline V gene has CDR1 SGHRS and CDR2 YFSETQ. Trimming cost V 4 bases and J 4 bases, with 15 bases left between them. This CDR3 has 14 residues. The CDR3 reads CASSAGPGLYEQYF. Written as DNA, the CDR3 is TGCGCCAGCAGCGCCGGCCCGGGGTTATACGAGCAGTACTTC.

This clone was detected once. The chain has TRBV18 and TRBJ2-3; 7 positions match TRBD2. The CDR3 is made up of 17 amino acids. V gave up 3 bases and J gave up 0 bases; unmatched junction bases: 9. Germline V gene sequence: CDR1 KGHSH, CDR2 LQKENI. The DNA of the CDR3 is TGTGCCAGCTCACCCCGGGGGTTGCGGGAGAGCACAGATACGCAGTATTTT. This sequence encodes CASSPRGLRESTDTQYF.

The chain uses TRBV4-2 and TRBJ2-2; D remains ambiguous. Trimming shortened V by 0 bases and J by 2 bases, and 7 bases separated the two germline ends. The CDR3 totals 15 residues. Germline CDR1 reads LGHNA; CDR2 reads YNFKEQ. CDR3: CASSQEAGNTGELFF. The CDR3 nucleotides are TGTGCCAGCAGCCAAGAAGCAGGAAACACCGGGGAGCTGTTTTTT.

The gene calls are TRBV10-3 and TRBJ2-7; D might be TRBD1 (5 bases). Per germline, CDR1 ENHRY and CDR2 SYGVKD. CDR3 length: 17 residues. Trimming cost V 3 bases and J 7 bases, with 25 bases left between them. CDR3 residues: CAISEGWGRREVNEQYF. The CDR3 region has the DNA TGTGCCATCAGTGAAGGATGGGGCCGCAGGGAAGTGAATGAGCAGTACTTC.

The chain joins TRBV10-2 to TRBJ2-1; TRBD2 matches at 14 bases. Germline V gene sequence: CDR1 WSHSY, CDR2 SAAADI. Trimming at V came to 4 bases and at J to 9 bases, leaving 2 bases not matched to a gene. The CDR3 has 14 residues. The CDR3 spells CASSGLAGGSEQFF. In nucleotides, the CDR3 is TGCGCCAGCAGTGGACTAGCGGGAGGGAGTGAGCAGTTCTTC.

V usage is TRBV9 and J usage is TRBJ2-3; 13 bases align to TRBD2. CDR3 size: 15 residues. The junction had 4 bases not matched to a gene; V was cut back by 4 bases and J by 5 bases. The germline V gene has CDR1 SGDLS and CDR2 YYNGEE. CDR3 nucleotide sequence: TGTGCCAGCAGCCTCCGGACTAGCGGGAGAGATACGCAGTATTTT. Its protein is CASSLRTSGRDTQYF.

This CDR3 reads CASQWSSGNTIYF. The CDR3 nucleotides are TGTGCCAGCCAGTGGAGCTCTGGAAACACCATATATTTT. The V call is TRBV19, the J call TRBJ1-3; D is undetermined. Germline CDR1 and CDR2: LNHDA and SQIVND (reference sequence). Between the trimmed V and J ends, which lost 9 bases and 0 bases, there was a span of 9 bases. The CDR3 extends over 13 amino acids.

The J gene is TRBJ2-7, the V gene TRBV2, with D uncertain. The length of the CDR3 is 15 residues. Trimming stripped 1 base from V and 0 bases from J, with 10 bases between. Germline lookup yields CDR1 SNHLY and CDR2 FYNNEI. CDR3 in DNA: TGTGCCAGCAGTGAAGGTCTTGGCGCCTCCTACGAGCAGTACTTC. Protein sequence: CASSEGLGASYEQYF.

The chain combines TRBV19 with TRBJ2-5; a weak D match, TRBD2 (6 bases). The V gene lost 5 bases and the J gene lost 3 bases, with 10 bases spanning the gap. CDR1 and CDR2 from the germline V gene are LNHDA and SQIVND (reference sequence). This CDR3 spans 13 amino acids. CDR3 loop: CASSAGPKETQYF. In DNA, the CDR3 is TGTGCCAGTAGTGCGGGACCTAAAGAGACCCAGTACTTC.

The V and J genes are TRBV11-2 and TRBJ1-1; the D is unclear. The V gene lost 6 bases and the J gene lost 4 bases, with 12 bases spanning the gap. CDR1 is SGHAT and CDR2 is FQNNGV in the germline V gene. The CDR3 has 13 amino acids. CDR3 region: CASRISQSTEAFF. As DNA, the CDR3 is TGTGCCAGCAGGATTAGCCAGAGCACTGAAGCTTTCTTT.

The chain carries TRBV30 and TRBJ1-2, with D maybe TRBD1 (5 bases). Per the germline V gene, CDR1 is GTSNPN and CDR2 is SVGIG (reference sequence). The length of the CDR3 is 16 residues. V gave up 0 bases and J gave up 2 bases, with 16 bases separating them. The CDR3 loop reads CAWSVKGGGVNYGYTF. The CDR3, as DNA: TGTGCCTGGAGTGTAAAAGGCGGGGGTGTAAACTATGGCTACACCTTC. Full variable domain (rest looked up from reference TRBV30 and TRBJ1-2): SQTIHQWPATLVQPVGSPLSLECTVEGTSNPNLYWYRQAAGRGLQLLFYSVGIGQISSEVPQNLSASRPQDRQFILSSKKLLLSDSGFYLCAWSVKGGGVNYGYTFGSGTRLTVV.

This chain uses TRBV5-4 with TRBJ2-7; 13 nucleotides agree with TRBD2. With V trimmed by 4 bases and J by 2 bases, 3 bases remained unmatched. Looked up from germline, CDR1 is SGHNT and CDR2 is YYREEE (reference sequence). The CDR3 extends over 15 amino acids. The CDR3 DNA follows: TGTGCCAGCAGCAGGACTAGCGGGGGAACCTACGAGCAGTACTTC. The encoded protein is CASSRTSGGTYEQYF.

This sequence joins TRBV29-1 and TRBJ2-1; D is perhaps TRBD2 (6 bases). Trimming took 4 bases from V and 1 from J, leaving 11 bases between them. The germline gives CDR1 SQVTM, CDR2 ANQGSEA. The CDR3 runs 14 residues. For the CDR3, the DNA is TGCAGCGTTGGGCGGGACTTTTCCTACAATGAGCAGTTCTTC. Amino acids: CSVGRDFSYNEQFF.

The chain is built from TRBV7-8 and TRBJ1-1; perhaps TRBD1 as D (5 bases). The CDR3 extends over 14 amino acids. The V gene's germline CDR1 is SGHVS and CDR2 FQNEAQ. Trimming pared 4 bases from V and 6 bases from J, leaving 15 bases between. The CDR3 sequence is CASSSVRAPSEAFF. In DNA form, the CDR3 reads TGTGCCAGCAGCTCAGTCAGGGCCCCTTCTGAAGCTTTCTTT.

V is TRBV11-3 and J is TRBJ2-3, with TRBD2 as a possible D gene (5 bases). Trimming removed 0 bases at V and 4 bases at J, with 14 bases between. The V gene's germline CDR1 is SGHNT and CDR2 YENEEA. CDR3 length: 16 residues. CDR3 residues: CASSLDSRRGPDTQYF. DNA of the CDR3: TGTGCCAGCAGCTTAGATTCGCGGAGAGGGCCAGATACGCAGTATTTT.

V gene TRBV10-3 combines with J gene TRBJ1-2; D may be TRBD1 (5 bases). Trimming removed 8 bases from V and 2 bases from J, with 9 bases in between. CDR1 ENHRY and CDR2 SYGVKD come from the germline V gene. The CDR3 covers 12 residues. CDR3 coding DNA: TGTGCCATCGGTGCAGGGAACTATGGCTACACCTTC. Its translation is CAIGAGNYGYTF.

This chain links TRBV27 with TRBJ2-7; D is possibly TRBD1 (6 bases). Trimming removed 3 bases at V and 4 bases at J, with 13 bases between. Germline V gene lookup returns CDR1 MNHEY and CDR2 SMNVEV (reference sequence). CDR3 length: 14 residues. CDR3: CASSFRQEKYEQYF. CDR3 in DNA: TGTGCCAGCAGTTTTCGACAGGAGAAGTACGAGCAGTACTTC.